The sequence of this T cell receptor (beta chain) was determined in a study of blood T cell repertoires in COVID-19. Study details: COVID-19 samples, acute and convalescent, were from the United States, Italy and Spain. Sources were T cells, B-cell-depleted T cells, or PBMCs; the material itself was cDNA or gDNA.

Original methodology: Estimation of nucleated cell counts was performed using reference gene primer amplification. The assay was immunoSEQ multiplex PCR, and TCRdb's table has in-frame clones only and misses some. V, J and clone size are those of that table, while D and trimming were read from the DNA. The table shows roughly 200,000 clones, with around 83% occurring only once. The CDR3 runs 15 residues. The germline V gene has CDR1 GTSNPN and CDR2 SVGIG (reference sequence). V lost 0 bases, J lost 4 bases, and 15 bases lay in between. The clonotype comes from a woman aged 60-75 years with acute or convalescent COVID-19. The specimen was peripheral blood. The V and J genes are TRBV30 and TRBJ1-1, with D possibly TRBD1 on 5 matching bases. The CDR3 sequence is CAWSVWGGTGTEAFF. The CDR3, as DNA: TGTGCCTGGAGTGTATGGGGGGGTACGGGCACTGAAGCTTTCTTT.